What follows is one TCR beta chain and its context. This entry is derived from a study of blood T cells in healthy people across ages. V lost 0 bases to trimming and J lost 5 bases; unmatched junction nucleotides: 14. Germline assignment: CDR1 SGHRS and CDR2 YFSETQ. CDR3 size: 18 residues. A second PCR, run for about 7 to 12 cycles, used a sample-barcoded 5' primer plus a J-beta primer mix. MiXCR was run by TCRdb on the 5' RACE reads, yielding one entry per CDR3 protein. The table includes about 1 million distinct CDR3 sequences, under 55% detected once. Sequencing was performed on blood. The chain recombines TRBV5-1 with TRBJ2-7; 10 positions match TRBD2. This receptor was obtained from a woman in her sixties in good health. CDR3 coding DNA: TGCGCCAGCAGCTTGGGACAGGGTCTAGCGGGAGTTTTAGACGAGCAGTACTTC. Encoded protein: CASSLGQGLAGVLDEQYF.